A selection of T cell receptor beta chains follows, all from one sample in a study of blood T cell repertoires in COVID-19. Clones were sequenced by immunoSEQ multiplex PCR, and TCRdb holds only the in-frame ones, with some missing. The top ten clones hold approximately 3% of a sample with 200,000 to 250,000 clones, 86% of them seen once. Sequencing input: PBMCs or T cells enriched from blood (not recorded which). The receptors originated from a woman in her forties or fifties in a cohort exposed to, infected with or recovered from COVID-19 (not recorded which). CDR3s include the opening cysteine and the closing phenylalanine or tryptophan. The D gene is left open where the match is weak. The listing skips clone size in some rows; elsewhere it reads once, few, many or a size class.

j_gene: TRBJ1-6; d_gene: -; v_gene: TRBV18; abundance: -; CDR3nt: TGTGCCAGCTCCCTCGACCGAAGCGGACGTTCACCCCTCCACTTT; CDR3aa: CASSLDRSGRSPLHF
j_gene: TRBJ2-3; d_gene: -; v_gene: TRBV4-3; abundance: -; CDR3nt: TGCGCCAGCAGCCAAGGTAAACAGGGATCAGATACGCAGTATTTT; CDR3aa: CASSQGKQGSDTQYF
j_gene: TRBJ1-2; d_gene: TRBD1; v_gene: TRBV12-5; abundance: -; CDR3nt: TGTGCTAGTGGTTTGTCGACAGGGATGGTCGGCTACACCTTC; CDR3aa: CASGLSTGMVGYTF
j_gene: TRBJ2-5; d_gene: -; v_gene: TRBV2; abundance: -; CDR3nt: TGTGCCAGCAGTGAGTGGCAGGACCAAGAGACCCAGTACTTC; CDR3aa: CASSEWQDQETQYF
j_gene: TRBJ2-4; d_gene: TRBD1; v_gene: TRBV6-6; abundance: -; CDR3nt: TGTGCCAGCAGGCGACAGGGGAGAACTTTCCGGGGCAAAAACATTCAGTACTTC; CDR3aa: CASRRQGRTFRGKNIQYF
j_gene: TRBJ1-2; d_gene: -; v_gene: TRBV10-3; abundance: -; CDR3nt: TGTGCCATCAGTCCCTCCCCGGGACTCTCGTCTTCCTATGGCTACACCTTC; CDR3aa: CAISPSPGLSSSYGYTF
j_gene: TRBJ2-5; d_gene: -; v_gene: TRBV5-1; abundance: -; CDR3nt: TGCGCCAGCAGCTTGGGTTTGGGCTCCCAAGAGACCCAGTACTTC; CDR3aa: CASSLGLGSQETQYF
j_gene: TRBJ2-1; d_gene: TRBD2; v_gene: TRBV5-1; abundance: -; CDR3nt: TGCGCCAGCAGCTTGGAACTAGCGGGGGGGCATGAGCAGTTCTTC; CDR3aa: CASSLELAGGHEQFF
j_gene: TRBJ1-1; d_gene: -; v_gene: TRBV3-1/TRBV3-2; abundance: -; CDR3nt: TGTGCCAGCAGCCAAGATAACGGATCTAGGGGAGCTTTCTTT; CDR3aa: CASSQDNGSRGAFF
j_gene: TRBJ1-1; d_gene: -; v_gene: TRBV4-1; abundance: -; CDR3nt: TGCGCCAGCAGCCTGGGAGGGGTGAACACTGAAGCTTTCTTT; CDR3aa: CASSLGGVNTEAFF
j_gene: TRBJ2-3; d_gene: TRBD1; v_gene: TRBV5-6; abundance: -; CDR3nt: TGTGCCAGCAGCTTGTGGGCCTACAGGGGGTTTGGCACAGATACGCAGTATTTT; CDR3aa: CASSLWAYRGFGTDTQYF
j_gene: TRBJ2-6; d_gene: -; v_gene: TRBV5-6; abundance: -; CDR3nt: TGTGCCAGCAGCTCCACCCTTTGGACAGTACTCTCTGGGGCCAACGTCCTGACTTTC; CDR3aa: CASSSTLWTVLSGANVLTF
j_gene: TRBJ1-5; d_gene: -; v_gene: TRBV19; abundance: -; CDR3nt: TGTGCCAGTAGTTCTGCAGGGAATCAGCCCCAGCATTTT; CDR3aa: CASSSAGNQPQHF
j_gene: TRBJ1-1; d_gene: TRBD1; v_gene: TRBV3-1/TRBV3-2; abundance: -; CDR3nt: TGTGCCAGCAGGTCCGTGGGACAGGGGATCGGTAGAACTGAAGCTTTCTTT; CDR3aa: CASRSVGQGIGRTEAFF
j_gene: TRBJ1-6; d_gene: -; v_gene: TRBV7-9; abundance: -; CDR3nt: TGTGCCAGCAGGCAAATCGAGACCTATAATTCACCCCTCCACTTT; CDR3aa: CASRQIETYNSPLHF
j_gene: TRBJ2-7; d_gene: TRBD1; v_gene: TRBV29-1; abundance: -; CDR3nt: TGCAGCGTTGATGCCTCGGGACAGGCCTACGAGCAGTACTTC; CDR3aa: CSVDASGQAYEQYF
j_gene: TRBJ2-5; d_gene: -; v_gene: TRBV12-3/TRBV12-4; abundance: -; CDR3nt: TGTGCCAGCACCCCAGGAAGGCAAGAGACCCAGTACTTC; CDR3aa: CASTPGRQETQYF
j_gene: TRBJ1-5; d_gene: TRBD1; v_gene: TRBV19; abundance: -; CDR3nt: TGTGCCAGTAACCAGGACAGGGGAAACAATCAGCCCCAGCATTTT; CDR3aa: CASNQDRGNNQPQHF
j_gene: TRBJ1-4; d_gene: TRBD1; v_gene: TRBV6-5; abundance: -; CDR3nt: TGTGCCACCGCAGGGGGTGAAGAAAAACTGTTTTTT; CDR3aa: CATAGGEEKLFF
j_gene: TRBJ1-1; d_gene: -; v_gene: TRBV4-1; abundance: -; CDR3nt: TGCGCCAGCTCCCACCCGGGGTGGGACACTGAAGCTTTCTTT; CDR3aa: CASSHPGWDTEAFF
j_gene: TRBJ1-5; d_gene: TRBD1; v_gene: TRBV19; abundance: -; CDR3nt: TGTGCCAGGACAGTCCGACCCGGGACAGAGAAACCCTCAGTTAGCAATCAGCCCCAGCATTTT; CDR3aa: CARTVRPGTEKPSVSNQPQHF
j_gene: TRBJ1-3; d_gene: -; v_gene: TRBV29-1; abundance: -; CDR3nt: TGCAGCGTTGTATCCGGGCAGGGTGGAAACACCATATATTTT; CDR3aa: CSVVSGQGGNTIYF
j_gene: TRBJ1-1; d_gene: -; v_gene: TRBV7-8; abundance: -; CDR3nt: TGTGCCAGCAGCCAAAATGACGGGTACACTGAAGCTTTCTTT; CDR3aa: CASSQNDGYTEAFF
j_gene: TRBJ2-1; d_gene: TRBD1; v_gene: TRBV5-3; abundance: once; CDR3nt: TGTGCCAGAAGCTTGTTTCCGAACGGACAGGGGGAATATGATGAGCAGTTCTTC; CDR3aa: CARSLFPNGQGEYDEQFF
j_gene: TRBJ2-7; d_gene: -; v_gene: TRBV5-1; abundance: -; CDR3nt: TGCGCCAGCAGCATAAGACAGCACGAGCAGTACTTC; CDR3aa: CASSIRQHEQYF
j_gene: TRBJ1-2; d_gene: TRBD1; v_gene: TRBV4-3; abundance: -; CDR3nt: TGCGCCAGCAGCCAAGGGACAGGCCTCGTGTTTTCGGTCTTC; CDR3aa: CASSQGTGLVFSVF
j_gene: TRBJ1-1; d_gene: -; v_gene: TRBV28; abundance: -; CDR3nt: TGTGCCAGCACTCCGCGGCCGACCAACACTGAAGCTTTCTTT; CDR3aa: CASTPRPTNTEAFF
j_gene: TRBJ1-1; d_gene: -; v_gene: TRBV18; abundance: once; CDR3nt: TGTGCCAGCTCCCCCAATCAGGCAGACATGAACACTGAAGCTTTCTTT; CDR3aa: CASSPNQADMNTEAFF
j_gene: TRBJ1-1; d_gene: TRBD1; v_gene: TRBV28; abundance: few; CDR3nt: TGTGCCACAGGGGGGCGCAGGTACACTGAAGCTTTCTTT; CDR3aa: CATGGRRYTEAFF
j_gene: TRBJ2-5; d_gene: TRBD2; v_gene: TRBV30; abundance: -; CDR3nt: TGTGCCTGGAGTTATACGGGGGGGCGGGAGACCCAGTACTTC; CDR3aa: CAWSYTGGRETQYF
j_gene: TRBJ1-1; d_gene: TRBD1; v_gene: TRBV18; abundance: -; CDR3nt: TGTGCCAGCTCACGGGGACAGGGGGGGACTGAAGCTTTCTTT; CDR3aa: CASSRGQGGTEAFF
j_gene: TRBJ1-5; d_gene: -; v_gene: TRBV7-2; abundance: -; CDR3nt: TGTGCCAGCAGCTTAGGGGCCAGTCAGCCCCAGCATTTT; CDR3aa: CASSLGASQPQHF
j_gene: TRBJ1-2; d_gene: -; v_gene: TRBV30; abundance: -; CDR3nt: TGTGCCTGGAGTGTACCCGGTGGCTACACCTTC; CDR3aa: CAWSVPGGYTF
j_gene: TRBJ2-5; d_gene: TRBD2; v_gene: TRBV14; abundance: -; CDR3nt: TGTGCCAGCAGCCCAAGAGCGGGGGGGCGCGAGACCCAGTACTTC; CDR3aa: CASSPRAGGRETQYF
j_gene: TRBJ1-5; d_gene: -; v_gene: TRBV7-2; abundance: -; CDR3nt: TGTGCCAGCAGCTTAAGGGGTGAGAGCAATCAGCCCCAGCATTTT; CDR3aa: CASSLRGESNQPQHF
j_gene: TRBJ1-5; d_gene: -; v_gene: TRBV11-2; abundance: once; CDR3nt: TGTGCCAGCAGCCAAAATCCGGAGGGGCAGCCCCAGCATTTT; CDR3aa: CASSQNPEGQPQHF
j_gene: TRBJ2-3; d_gene: TRBD2; v_gene: TRBV19; abundance: -; CDR3nt: TGTGCCAGTAGTAAAACTAGCGGGGGCAGCACAGATACGCAGTATTTT; CDR3aa: CASSKTSGGSTDTQYF
j_gene: TRBJ1-4; d_gene: -; v_gene: TRBV4-3; abundance: -; CDR3nt: TGCGCCAGCAGCCAAGAGAGGGCGGAGGGTGAAAAACTGTTTTTT; CDR3aa: CASSQERAEGEKLFF
j_gene: TRBJ1-2; d_gene: TRBD1; v_gene: TRBV5-1; abundance: once; CDR3nt: TGCGCCAGCAGCTTGGCTGAGACAGGGTATGGCTACACCTTC; CDR3aa: CASSLAETGYGYTF
j_gene: TRBJ1-1; d_gene: -; v_gene: TRBV4-1; abundance: -; CDR3nt: TGCGCCAGCAGCCAAGATAGCAGGGCCTATAAACGGAACACTGAAGCTTTCTTT; CDR3aa: CASSQDSRAYKRNTEAFF
j_gene: TRBJ2-1; d_gene: TRBD2; v_gene: TRBV24-1; abundance: -; CDR3nt: TGTGCCACCAGTGACCCCGGGACTAGCGGGGGGGCTCAGCAGTTCTTC; CDR3aa: CATSDPGTSGGAQQFF
j_gene: TRBJ1-6; d_gene: -; v_gene: TRBV7-3; abundance: -; CDR3nt: TGTGCCAGCAGCTCAAACAGCAATTCACCCCTCCACTTT; CDR3aa: CASSSNSNSPLHF
j_gene: TRBJ1-6; d_gene: -; v_gene: TRBV7-2; abundance: -; CDR3nt: TGTGCCAGCAGCTTAGGATGGAGCCTCCCGAATTCACCCCTCCACTTT; CDR3aa: CASSLGWSLPNSPLHF
j_gene: TRBJ1-2; d_gene: -; v_gene: TRBV4-2; abundance: -; CDR3nt: TGTGCCAGCAGCCAAGCCCTAGGAGGGGCCGGCACCTTC; CDR3aa: CASSQALGGAGTF
j_gene: TRBJ2-3; d_gene: -; v_gene: TRBV29-1; abundance: -; CDR3nt: TGCAGCGTTCAGGAAAACACTAGCACAGATACGCAGTATTTT; CDR3aa: CSVQENTSTDTQYF
j_gene: TRBJ1-1; d_gene: -; v_gene: TRBV5-1; abundance: -; CDR3nt: TGCGCCAGCAGCCAAACTGGGAACACTGAAGCTTTCTTT; CDR3aa: CASSQTGNTEAFF
j_gene: TRBJ2-1; d_gene: -; v_gene: TRBV7-9; abundance: -; CDR3nt: TGTGCCAGCAGCTCTCCCCGACAGGTATCGTACAATGAGCAGTTCTTC; CDR3aa: CASSSPRQVSYNEQFF
j_gene: TRBJ1-6; d_gene: -; v_gene: TRBV5-5; abundance: -; CDR3nt: TGTGCCAGCAGCTTGCGGCGGGGGGATAATTCACCCCTCCACTTT; CDR3aa: CASSLRRGDNSPLHF
j_gene: TRBJ1-3; d_gene: -; v_gene: TRBV7-2; abundance: few; CDR3nt: TGTGCCAGCAGCCCTCGGGGGGACAACCGGATCCTCTCTGGAAACACCATATATTTT; CDR3aa: CASSPRGDNRILSGNTIYF
j_gene: TRBJ2-1; d_gene: -; v_gene: TRBV7-2; abundance: once; CDR3nt: TGTGCCAGCAGCTTAGATGTGCGGCTTTACAATGAGCAGTTCTTC; CDR3aa: CASSLDVRLYNEQFF